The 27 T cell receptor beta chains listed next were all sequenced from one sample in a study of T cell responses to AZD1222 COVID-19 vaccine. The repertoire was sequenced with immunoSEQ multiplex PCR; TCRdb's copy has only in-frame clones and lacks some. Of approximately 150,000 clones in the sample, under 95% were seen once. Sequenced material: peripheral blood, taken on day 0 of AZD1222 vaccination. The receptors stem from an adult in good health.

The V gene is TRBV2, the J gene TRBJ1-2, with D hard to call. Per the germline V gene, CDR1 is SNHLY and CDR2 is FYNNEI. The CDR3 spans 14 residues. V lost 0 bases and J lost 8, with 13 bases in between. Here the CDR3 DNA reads TGTGCCAGCAGTGAAGCAGTTCGGGTTTCCGGCTACACCTTC. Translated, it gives CASSEAVRVSGYTF.

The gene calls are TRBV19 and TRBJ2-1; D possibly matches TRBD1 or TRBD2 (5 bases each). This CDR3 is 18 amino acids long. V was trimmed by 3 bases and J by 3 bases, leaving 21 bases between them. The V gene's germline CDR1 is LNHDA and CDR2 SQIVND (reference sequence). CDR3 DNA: TGTGCCAGTAGTATTGGGCAAACCGGGACGTCAGTCTACAATGAGCAGTTCTTC. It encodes CASSIGQTGTSVYNEQFF.

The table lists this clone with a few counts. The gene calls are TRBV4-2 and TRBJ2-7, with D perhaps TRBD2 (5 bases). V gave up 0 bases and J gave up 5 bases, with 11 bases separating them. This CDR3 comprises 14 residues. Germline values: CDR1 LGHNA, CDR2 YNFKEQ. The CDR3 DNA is TGTGCCAGCAGCCAAGATACACCCGGGGACGAGCAGTACTTC. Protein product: CASSQDTPGDEQYF.

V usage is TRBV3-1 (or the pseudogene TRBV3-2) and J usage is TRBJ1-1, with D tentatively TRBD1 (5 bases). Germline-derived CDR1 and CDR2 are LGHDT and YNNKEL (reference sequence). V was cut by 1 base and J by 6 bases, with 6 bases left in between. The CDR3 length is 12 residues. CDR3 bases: TGTGCCAGCAGCCAAGTGGGGGCTGAAGCTTTCTTT. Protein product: CASSQVGAEAFF.

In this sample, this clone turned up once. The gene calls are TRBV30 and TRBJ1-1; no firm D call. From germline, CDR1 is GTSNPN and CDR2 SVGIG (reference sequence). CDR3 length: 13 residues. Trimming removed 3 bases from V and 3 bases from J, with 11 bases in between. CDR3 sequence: CAWRFTVDTEAFF. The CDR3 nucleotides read TGTGCCTGGAGATTCACAGTCGACACTGAAGCTTTCTTT. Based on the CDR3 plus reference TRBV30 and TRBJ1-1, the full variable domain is SQTIHQWPATLVQPVGSPLSLECTVEGTSNPNLYWYRQAAGRGLQLLFYSVGIGQISSEVPQNLSASRPQDRQFILSSKKLLLSDSGFYLCAWRFTVDTEAFFGQGTRLTVV.

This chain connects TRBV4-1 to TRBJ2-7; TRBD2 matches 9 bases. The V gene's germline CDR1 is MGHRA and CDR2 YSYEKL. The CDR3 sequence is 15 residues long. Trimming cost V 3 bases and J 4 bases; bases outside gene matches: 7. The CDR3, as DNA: TGCGCCAGCAGCCATCCCGGGACTAGCACGTACGAGCAGTACTTC. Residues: CASSHPGTSTYEQYF.

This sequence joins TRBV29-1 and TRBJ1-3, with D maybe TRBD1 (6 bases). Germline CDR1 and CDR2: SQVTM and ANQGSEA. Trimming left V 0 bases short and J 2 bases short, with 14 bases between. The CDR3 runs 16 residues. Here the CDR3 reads CSVEDWAGETGNTIYF. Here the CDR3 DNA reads TGCAGCGTTGAAGATTGGGCAGGGGAAACTGGAAACACCATATATTTT.

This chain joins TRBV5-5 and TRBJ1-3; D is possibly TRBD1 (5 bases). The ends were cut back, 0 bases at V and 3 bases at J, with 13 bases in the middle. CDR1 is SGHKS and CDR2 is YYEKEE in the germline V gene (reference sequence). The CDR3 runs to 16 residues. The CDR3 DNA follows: TGTGCCAGCAGCTTGGCAGGCAGGACAAGTGGAAACACCATATATTTT. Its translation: CASSLAGRTSGNTIYF.

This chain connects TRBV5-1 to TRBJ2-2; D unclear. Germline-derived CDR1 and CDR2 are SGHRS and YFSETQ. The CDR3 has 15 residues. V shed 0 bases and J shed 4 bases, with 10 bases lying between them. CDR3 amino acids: CASSLDEVGTGELFF. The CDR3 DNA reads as TGCGCCAGCAGCTTGGACGAGGTGGGCACCGGGGAGCTGTTTTTT.

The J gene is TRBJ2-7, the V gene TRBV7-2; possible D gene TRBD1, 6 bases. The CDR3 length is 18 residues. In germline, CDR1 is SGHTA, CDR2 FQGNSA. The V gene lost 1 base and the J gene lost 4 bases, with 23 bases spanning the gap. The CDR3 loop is CASSLGGLSPSTSYEQYF. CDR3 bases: TGTGCCAGCAGCTTAGGGGGGCTATCCCCTTCGACCTCATACGAGCAGTACTTC.

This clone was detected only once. The CDR3 DNA follows: TGTGCCAGCAGCTTCCCCGCAAGAAAACAGAACACCGGGGAGCTGTTTTTT. Its translation is CASSFPARKQNTGELFF. The genes are TRBV7-9 and TRBJ2-2; D is unclear. Germline CDR1 is SEHNR and CDR2 is FQNEAQ (reference sequence). The CDR3 spans 17 residues. Trimming shortened V by 3 bases and J by 1 base, and 15 bases separated the two germline ends.

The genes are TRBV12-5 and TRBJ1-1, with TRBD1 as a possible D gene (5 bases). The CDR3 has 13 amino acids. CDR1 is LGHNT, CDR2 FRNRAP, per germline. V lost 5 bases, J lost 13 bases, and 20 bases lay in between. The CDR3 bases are TGTGCTAGTGGTCCCGGGGGGTTCGGCCACCGTTTCTTT. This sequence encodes CASGPGGFGHRFF.

CDR3: CASSSGSAGELFF. The CDR3 DNA sequence: TGTGCCAGCAGTTCCGGTAGCGCCGGGGAGCTGTTTTTT. The chain carries TRBV12-3 or TRBV12-4 and TRBJ2-2; a weak D match, TRBD2 (5 bases). The V end was cut by 4 bases, the J end by 6 bases, with 9 bases between. CDR3 length equals 13 residues.

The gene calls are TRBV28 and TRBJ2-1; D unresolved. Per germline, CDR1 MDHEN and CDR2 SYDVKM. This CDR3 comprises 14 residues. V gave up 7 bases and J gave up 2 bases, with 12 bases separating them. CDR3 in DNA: TGTGCCAGCAAGGACCTCGACCCCTACAATGAGCAGTTCTTC. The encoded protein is CASKDLDPYNEQFF.

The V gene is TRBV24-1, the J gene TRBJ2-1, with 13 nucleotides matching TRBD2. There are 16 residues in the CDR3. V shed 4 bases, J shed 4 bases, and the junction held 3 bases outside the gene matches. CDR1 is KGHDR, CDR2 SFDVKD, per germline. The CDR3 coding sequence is TGTGCCACCAGTGAGTCGGGACTAGCGGGATACAATGAGCAGTTCTTC. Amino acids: CATSESGLAGYNEQFF.

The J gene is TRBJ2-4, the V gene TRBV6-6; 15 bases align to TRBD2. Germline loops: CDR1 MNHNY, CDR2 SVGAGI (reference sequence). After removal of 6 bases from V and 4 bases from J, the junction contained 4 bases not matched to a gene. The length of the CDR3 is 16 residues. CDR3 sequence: CASRPGLAGGKNIQYF. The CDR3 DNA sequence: TGTGCCAGCAGACCCGGACTAGCGGGAGGGAAAAACATTCAGTACTTC.

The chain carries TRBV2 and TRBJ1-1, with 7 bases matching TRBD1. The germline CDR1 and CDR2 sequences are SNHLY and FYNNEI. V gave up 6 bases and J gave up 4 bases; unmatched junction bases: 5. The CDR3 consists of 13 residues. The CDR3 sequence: CASRTGAGTEAFF. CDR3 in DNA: TGTGCCAGCAGAACAGGGGCCGGCACTGAAGCTTTCTTT.

The CDR3 reads CAWSQGQAGDTIYF. Here the CDR3 DNA reads TGTGCCTGGAGTCAGGGACAGGCCGGGGACACCATATATTTT. The chain carries TRBV30 and TRBJ1-3, with TRBD1 identical over 8 bases. The CDR3 extends over 14 amino acids. The germline V gene encodes CDR1 GTSNPN and CDR2 SVGIG (reference sequence). The J segment lost 8 bases and the V segment lost 2 bases, leaving 8 bases of the junction unmatched.

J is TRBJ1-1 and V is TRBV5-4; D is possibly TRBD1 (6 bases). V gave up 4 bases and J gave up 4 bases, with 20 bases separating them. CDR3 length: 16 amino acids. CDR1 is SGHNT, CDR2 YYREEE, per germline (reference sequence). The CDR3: CASSPGGGARGTEAFF. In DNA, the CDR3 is TGTGCCAGCAGCCCCGGTGGGGGGGCGCGGGGCACTGAAGCTTTCTTT.

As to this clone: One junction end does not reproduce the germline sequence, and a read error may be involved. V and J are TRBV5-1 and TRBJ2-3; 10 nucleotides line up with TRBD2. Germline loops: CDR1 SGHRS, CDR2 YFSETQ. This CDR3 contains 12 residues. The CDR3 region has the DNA TGCGCCAGCAGCCTCGATGTAGCGGGGGGACATTTT. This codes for CASSLDVAGGHF.

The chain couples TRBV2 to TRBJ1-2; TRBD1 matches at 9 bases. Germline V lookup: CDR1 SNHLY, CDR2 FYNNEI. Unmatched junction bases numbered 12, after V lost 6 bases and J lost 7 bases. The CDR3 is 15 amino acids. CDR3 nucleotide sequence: TGTGCCAGCAGCCCTTACGGACAGGGGCTCGTTGGCTACACCTTC. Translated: CASSPYGQGLVGYTF.

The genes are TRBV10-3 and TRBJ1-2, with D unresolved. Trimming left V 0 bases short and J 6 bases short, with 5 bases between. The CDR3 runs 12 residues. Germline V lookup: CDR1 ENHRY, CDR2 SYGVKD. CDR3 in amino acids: CAISESENGYTF. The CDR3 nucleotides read TGTGCCATCAGTGAGTCGGAGAATGGCTACACCTTC.

CDR3 loop: CASSYVGGSSYEQYF. CDR3 DNA: TGCGCCAGCAGTTACGTAGGGGGTTCTTCCTACGAGCAGTACTTC. The V gene is TRBV10-2, the J gene TRBJ2-7; a possible D gene is TRBD1 (6 bases). Germline CDR1 is WSHSY and CDR2 is SAAADI. Trimming took 5 bases from V and 1 from J, leaving 15 bases between them. The CDR3 extends over 15 amino acids.

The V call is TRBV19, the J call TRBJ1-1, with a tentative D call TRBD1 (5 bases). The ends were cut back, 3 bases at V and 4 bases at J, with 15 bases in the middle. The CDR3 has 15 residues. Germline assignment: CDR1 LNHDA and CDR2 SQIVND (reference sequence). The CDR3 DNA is TGTGCCAGTAGTATCATGGGCCAGGGTAGCACTGAAGCTTTCTTT. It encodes CASSIMGQGSTEAFF.

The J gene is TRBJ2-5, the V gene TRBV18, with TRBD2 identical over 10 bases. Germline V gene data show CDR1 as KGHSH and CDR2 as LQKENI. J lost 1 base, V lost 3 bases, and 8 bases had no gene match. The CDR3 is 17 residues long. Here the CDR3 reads CASSPSLAGRSQETQYF. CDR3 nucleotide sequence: TGTGCCAGCTCACCGTCACTAGCGGGGAGAAGCCAAGAGACCCAGTACTTC.

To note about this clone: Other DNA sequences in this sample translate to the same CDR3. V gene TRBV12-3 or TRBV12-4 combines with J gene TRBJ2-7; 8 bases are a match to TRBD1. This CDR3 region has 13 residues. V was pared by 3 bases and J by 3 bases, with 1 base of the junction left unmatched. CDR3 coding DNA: TGTGCCAGCAGTTTCACAGGGGGCTACGAGCAGTACTTC. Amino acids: CASSFTGGYEQYF.

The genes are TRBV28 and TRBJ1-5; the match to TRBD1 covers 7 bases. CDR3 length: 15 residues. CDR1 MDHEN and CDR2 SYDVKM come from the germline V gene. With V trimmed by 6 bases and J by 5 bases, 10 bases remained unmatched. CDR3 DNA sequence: TGTGCCAGCAGCCCCCGACAGGGAGGTCATCAGCCCCAGCATTTT. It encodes CASSPRQGGHQPQHF.